Presented here are 11 T cell receptor beta chains from one specimen sequenced in a study of radiotherapy plus CTLA-4 blockade in lung cancer. This table comes from immunoSEQ multiplex PCR, and its TCRdb copy is limited to in-frame clones, with some not included. The sample lists about 25,000 clones; approximately 73% were seen once. The sample consisted of peripheral blood, taken from a patient treated with radiotherapy plus ipilimumab. The receptors were gathered from a human donor with non-small cell lung cancer who had stable disease on radiotherapy plus ipilimumab.

The V and J genes are TRBV7-6 and TRBJ1-1, with a weak D call TRBD1 (5 bases). Trimming took 1 base from V and 5 from J, leaving 8 bases between them. The germline V gene encodes CDR1 SGHVS and CDR2 FNYEAQ. The length of the CDR3 is 13 residues. Here the CDR3 reads CASSLVQGTEAFF. DNA for the CDR3: TGTGCCAGCAGCTTAGTTCAGGGAACTGAAGCTTTCTTT.

The chain carries TRBV6-1 and TRBJ2-3; no clear D gene. The germline V and J ends were trimmed by 1 base and 3 bases, with 11 bases remaining between them. Germline CDR1 is MNHNS and CDR2 is SASEGT. The CDR3 runs 15 residues. CDR3 residues: CASSEGPTKTDTQYF. In DNA form, the CDR3 reads TGTGCCAGCAGTGAAGGTCCTACCAAAACAGATACGCAGTATTTT.

The chain has TRBV11-1 and TRBJ2-7, with 8 nucleotides matching TRBD1. V shed 5 bases and J 6 bases; nucleotides not matched to a gene: 21. The CDR3 is made up of 18 amino acids. The germline CDR1 and CDR2 sequences are SGHAT and FQDESV (reference sequence). CDR3 protein: CASSIFGQGGSYTGEQYF. The CDR3 region has the DNA TGTGCCAGCAGCATATTTGGACAGGGTGGCTCTTACACCGGCGAGCAGTACTTC.

The chain employs TRBV18 and TRBJ2-1, with 9 positions matching TRBD1. The junction had 4 bases not matched to a gene; V was cut back by 1 base and J by 6 bases. This CDR3 is built from 15 residues. From germline, CDR1 is KGHSH and CDR2 LQKENI. The CDR3 reads CASSPQSTGGNEQFF. The CDR3 nucleotides read TGTGCCAGCTCACCACAATCGACAGGGGGCAATGAGCAGTTCTTC.

As to this clone: At one end the junction does not follow the germline gene, possibly because of a read error. The chain couples TRBV7-7 to TRBJ2-2; perhaps D is TRBD1 or TRBD2 (5 bases each). The germline gives CDR1 SSHAT, CDR2 FNYEAQ (reference sequence). The CDR3 consists of 15 residues. CDR3 sequence reads: CASSSRDGQSGELFF. In nucleotides, the CDR3 is TGTGCTAGCAGCTCCCGGGACGGTCAATCCGGGGAGCTGTTTTTT.

This chain connects TRBV5-4 to TRBJ1-4; 8 nucleotides line up with TRBD1. V trimming: 1 base; J trimming: 8 bases; junction bases outside the gene matches: 7. The CDR3 contains 15 residues. The germline gives CDR1 SGHNT, CDR2 YYREEE (reference sequence). This chain's CDR3 is CASSLSGTGQEKLFF. The DNA for the CDR3 is TGTGCCAGCAGCTTGTCGGGGACAGGACAAGAAAAACTGTTTTTT. The full variable domain, its missing parts supplied by reference TRBV5-4 and TRBJ1-4, is ETGVTQSPTHLIKTRGQQVTLRCSSQSGHNTVSWYQQALGQGPQFIFQYYREEENGRGNFPPRFSGLQFPNYSSELNVNALELDDSALYLCASSLSGTGQEKLFFGSGTQLSVL.

The V call is TRBV5-1, the J call TRBJ2-2; D unresolved. Trimming left V 2 bases short and J 2 bases short, with 10 bases between. Per the germline V gene, CDR1 is SGHRS and CDR2 is YFSETQ. There are 15 residues in the CDR3. CDR3 sequence reads: CASSFTAINTGELFF. The CDR3, as DNA: TGCGCCAGCAGCTTTACAGCGATTAACACCGGGGAGCTGTTTTTT.

The chain is built from TRBV11-2 and TRBJ2-5; TRBD2 matches 11 bases. Trimming took 0 bases from V and 4 from J; bases not matched to a gene: 10. The germline CDR1 and CDR2 sequences are SGHAT and FQNNGV. This CDR3 comprises 18 residues. The CDR3 loop reads CASSLDRGSGRELETQYF. CDR3 nucleotides: TGTGCCAGCAGCTTAGATCGGGGTAGCGGGAGGGAGTTAGAGACCCAGTACTTC.

V and J are TRBV11-1 and TRBJ2-1, with D maybe TRBD2 (5 bases). The CDR3 is made up of 15 amino acids. Trimming cost V 4 bases and J 7 bases, with 17 bases left between them. CDR1 and CDR2 from the germline V gene are SGHAT and FQDESV (reference sequence). In DNA, the CDR3 is TGTGCCAGCAGCTCCCTACCGGGAAATAGAAATGAGCAGTTCTTC. It translates to CASSSLPGNRNEQFF.

The J gene is TRBJ1-1, the V gene TRBV9; TRBD1 might be the D (6 bases). The CDR3 is made up of 13 amino acids. Germline assignment: CDR1 SGDLS and CDR2 YYNGEE. Deletions cut 3 bases from V and 3 bases from J, with 9 bases between. The CDR3 sequence: CASSERGDTEAFF. Here the CDR3 DNA reads TGTGCCAGCAGCGAAAGGGGGGACACTGAAGCTTTCTTT.

This chain uses TRBV5-6 with TRBJ2-3, with D tentatively TRBD2 (7 bases). The CDR3 has 14 residues. Germline lookup yields CDR1 SGHDT and CDR2 YYEEEE. V lost 6 bases and J 4 bases, leaving 15 bases between the germline ends. CDR3 sequence reads: CASTLPGGADTQYF. Written as DNA, the CDR3 is TGTGCCAGCACCCTCCCGGGGGGCGCAGATACGCAGTATTTT.